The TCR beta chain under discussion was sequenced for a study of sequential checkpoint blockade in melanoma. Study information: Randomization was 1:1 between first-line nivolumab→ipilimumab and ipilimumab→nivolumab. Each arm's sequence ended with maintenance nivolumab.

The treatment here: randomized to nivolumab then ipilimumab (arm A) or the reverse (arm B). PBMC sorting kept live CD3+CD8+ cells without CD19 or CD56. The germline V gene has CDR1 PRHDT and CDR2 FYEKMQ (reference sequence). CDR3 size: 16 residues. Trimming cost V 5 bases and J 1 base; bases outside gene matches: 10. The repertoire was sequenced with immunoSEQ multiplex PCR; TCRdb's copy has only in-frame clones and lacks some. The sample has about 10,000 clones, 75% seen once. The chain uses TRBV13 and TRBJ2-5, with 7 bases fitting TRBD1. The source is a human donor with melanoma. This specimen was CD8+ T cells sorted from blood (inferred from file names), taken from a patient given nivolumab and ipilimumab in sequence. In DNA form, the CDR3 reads TGTGCCAGCAGCCCACCACGGACAGGCGCCCAAGAGACCCAGTACTTC. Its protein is CASSPPRTGAQETQYF.